The next 11 T cell receptor beta chains were all read from a single sample in a study of blood T cells in healthy people across ages. A J-beta primer mix and a sample-barcoded 5' primer were used in a second PCR of about 6 to 12 cycles. TCRdb re-analysed the 5' RACE reads in MiXCR, keeping a single row per CDR3 protein. The data show over a million distinct CDR3 sequences, with 25% seen just once and 0.75% held by the top ten. These records were also assigned to another study, of T cells of mothers and their children.

Sequencing was carried out using blood. These receptors all stem from a girl under 10 years old in good health.

This clonotype was seen a few times. The rearrangement joins TRBV7-3 to TRBJ2-5; the D is unclear. The germline V gene has CDR1 SGHTA and CDR2 FQGTGA. The CDR3 extends over 13 amino acids. The V and J ends lost 1 base and 5 bases respectively, with 8 bases between them. As DNA, the CDR3 is TGTGCCAGCAGCTTAAGGGTCGGGGAGACCCAGTACTTC. Residues: CASSLRVGETQYF.

This clonotype came up a few times. The V call is TRBV7-9, the J call TRBJ2-1, with D maybe TRBD2 (5 bases). CDR1 and CDR2 (germline): SEHNR, FQNEAQ (reference sequence). The V end lost 1 base, the J end lost 14 bases, and 15 bases lay between the germline ends. This CDR3 spans 13 amino acids. CDR3 protein: CASSLGGNYPEFF. In DNA form, the CDR3 reads TGTGCCAGCAGCTTAGGAGGGAACTACCCGGAGTTCTTC.

A few counts support this clonotype. This sequence joins TRBV7-9 and TRBJ2-7; unclear D gene. The ends were cut back, 4 bases at V and 6 bases at J, with 10 bases in the middle. The CDR3 consists of 12 residues. CDR1 is SEHNR, CDR2 FQNEAQ, per germline (reference sequence). The CDR3 nucleotides are TGTGCCAGCAGCTCAAGGTCCATCGAGCAGTACTTC. This sequence encodes CASSSRSIEQYF. Complete variable domain (other parts from reference TRBV7-9 and TRBJ2-7): DTGVSQNPRHKITKRGQNVTFRCDPISEHNRLYWYRQTLGQGPEFLTYFQNEAQLEKSRLLSDRFSAERPKGSFSTLEIQRTEQGDSAMYLCASSSRSIEQYFGPGTRLTVT.

The chain recombines TRBV10-3 with TRBJ1-4; a weak D match, TRBD1 (5 bases). Per the germline V gene, CDR1 is ENHRY and CDR2 is SYGVKD. This CDR3 contains 14 residues. Trimming took 10 bases from V and 8 from J, leaving 20 bases between them. The CDR3 sequence: CATGWTGRLEKLFF. Here the CDR3 DNA reads TGTGCCACCGGCTGGACGGGGCGACTGGAAAAACTGTTTTTT.

The CDR3 region has the DNA TGCAGCGCCATCGGGGCGGAGGCAGGGGATGAGCAGTTCTTC. Translation: CSAIGAEAGDEQFF. J is TRBJ2-1 and V is TRBV29-1, with D maybe TRBD1 (6 bases). V shed 7 bases and J shed 8 bases, with 21 bases lying between them. The CDR3 loop spans 14 amino acids. CDR1 SQVTM and CDR2 ANQGSEA come from the germline V gene.

The gene calls are TRBV3-1 and TRBJ1-4, with D unresolved. With 2 bases removed from V and 10 bases from J, the gap between germline ends came to 8 bases. The germline V gene has CDR1 LGHDT and CDR2 YNNKEL (reference sequence). The CDR3 has 12 amino acids. The CDR3 region has the DNA TGTGCCAGCAGCCAATTGGCAGGAAAACTGTTTTTT. Its protein is CASSQLAGKLFF. The variable domain in full, with the rest retrieved from reference TRBV3-1 and TRBJ1-4, is DTAVSQTPKYLVTQMGNDKSIKCEQNLGHDTMYWYKQDSKKFLKIMFSYNNKELIINETVPNRFSPKSPDKAHLNLHINSLELGDSAVYFCASSQLAGKLFFGSGTQLSVL.

This clonotype was observed a few times. This sequence joins TRBV12-3 or TRBV12-4 and TRBJ2-1; no reliable D call. The CDR3 consists of 14 residues. Deletions cut 6 bases from V and 0 bases from J, with 9 bases between. The CDR3 loop is CASSRLSSYNEQFF. The CDR3 nucleotides read TGTGCCAGCAGCCGTTTAAGCTCCTACAATGAGCAGTTCTTC.

The rearrangement links TRBV20-1 to TRBJ2-7; TRBD2 aligns across 9 bases. Germline V lookup: CDR1 DFQATT, CDR2 SNEGSKA (reference sequence). This CDR3 comprises 14 residues. V lost 3 bases, J lost 6 bases, and 9 bases stayed unmatched. CDR3 loop: CSAREGGGASEQYF. CDR3 nucleotides: TGCAGTGCTAGGGAAGGCGGGGGGGCCTCCGAGCAGTACTTC.

The rearrangement links TRBV29-1 to TRBJ2-5; D remains ambiguous. V was pared by 4 bases and J by 1 base, with 4 bases between. The CDR3 is made up of 11 amino acids. Per the germline V gene, CDR1 is SQVTM and CDR2 is ANQGSEA. This CDR3 is CSVVSQETQYF. CDR3 coding DNA: TGCAGCGTTGTCAGCCAAGAGACCCAGTACTTC.

This clonotype was found a few times. This chain links TRBV29-1 with TRBJ2-5; a weak D match, TRBD1 (8 bases). Germline loops: CDR1 SQVTM, CDR2 ANQGSEA. The CDR3 consists of 14 residues. V lost 6 bases and J 5 bases, leaving 19 bases between the germline ends. CDR3 amino acids: CSVGQGLREETQYF. In DNA, the CDR3 is TGCAGCGTCGGACAGGGACTACGGGAGGAGACCCAGTACTTC.

Only a few counts were recorded for this clonotype. The chain employs TRBV20-1 and TRBJ1-2; possible D gene TRBD1, 6 bases. V lost 0 bases, J lost 1 base, and 12 bases lay in between. Looked up from germline, CDR1 is DFQATT and CDR2 is SNEGSKA (reference sequence). This CDR3 region has 15 residues. For the CDR3, the DNA is TGCAGTGCTAGAGAAAAGACAGGCATTAACTATGGCTACACCTTC. Translation gives CSAREKTGINYGYTF.